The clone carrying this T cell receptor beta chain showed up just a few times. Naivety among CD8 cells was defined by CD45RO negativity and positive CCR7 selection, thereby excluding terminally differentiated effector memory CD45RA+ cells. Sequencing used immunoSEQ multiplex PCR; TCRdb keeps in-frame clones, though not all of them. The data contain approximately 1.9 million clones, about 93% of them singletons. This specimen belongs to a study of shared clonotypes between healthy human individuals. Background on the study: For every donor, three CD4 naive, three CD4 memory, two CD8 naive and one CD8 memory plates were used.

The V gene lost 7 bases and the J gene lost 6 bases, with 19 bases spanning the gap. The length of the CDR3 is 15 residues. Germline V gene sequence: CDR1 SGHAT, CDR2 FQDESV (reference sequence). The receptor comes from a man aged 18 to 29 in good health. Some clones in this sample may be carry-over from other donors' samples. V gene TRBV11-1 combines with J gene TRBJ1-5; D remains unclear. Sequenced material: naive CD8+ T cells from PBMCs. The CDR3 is CASTSLAGVTQPQHF. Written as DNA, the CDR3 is TGTGCCAGCACCTCTTTGGCCGGGGTCACTCAGCCCCAGCATTTT. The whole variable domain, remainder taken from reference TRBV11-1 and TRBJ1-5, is EAEVAQSPRYKITEKSQAVAFWCDPISGHATLYWYRQILGQGPELLVQFQDESVVDDSQLPKDRFSAERLKGVDSTLKIQPAELGDSAMYLCASTSLAGVTQPQHFGDGTRLSIL.